Following are 29 T cell receptor beta chains from one sample sequenced in a study of radiotherapy plus CTLA-4 blockade in lung cancer. The assay was immunoSEQ multiplex PCR, and TCRdb's table has in-frame clones only and misses some. The sample has some 70,000 clones, approximately 79% seen once. Sequenced material: peripheral blood, taken from a patient treated with radiotherapy plus ipilimumab. The receptors here all came from a human donor with non-small cell lung cancer who had a complete response to radiotherapy plus ipilimumab.

CDR3 region: CASRPKSLGTNYGYTF. CDR3 in DNA: TGTGCCAGCAGGCCAAAGTCCCTGGGGACGAACTATGGCTACACCTTC. The chain joins TRBV7-2 to TRBJ1-2, with D possibly TRBD1 on 5 matching bases. V shed 6 bases and J shed 2 bases, with 19 bases lying between them. This CDR3 region has 16 residues. In germline, CDR1 is SGHTA, CDR2 FQGNSA.

The gene calls are TRBV18 and TRBJ2-3, with TRBD2 as a possible D gene (6 bases). Germline CDR1 and CDR2: KGHSH and LQKENI. The V end was cut by 2 bases, the J end by 6 bases, with 9 bases between. The CDR3 runs 13 residues. CDR3 residues: CASSPTGRDTQYF. The DNA of the CDR3 is TGTGCCAGCTCACCAACGGGGAGGGATACGCAGTATTTT.

This clone was counted a single time. The J gene is TRBJ2-4, the V gene TRBV6-1; possibly TRBD1 for D (6 bases). Trimming removed 3 bases at V and 1 base at J, with 19 bases between. The germline CDR1 and CDR2 sequences are MNHNS and SASEGT. The CDR3 covers 18 residues. The CDR3 here is CASSEQGTSPAAKNIQYF. The CDR3 nucleotides are TGTGCCAGCAGTGAGCAAGGGACATCCCCTGCGGCCAAAAACATTCAGTACTTC.

The chain couples TRBV5-4 to TRBJ2-2; possibly TRBD1 or TRBD2 for D (5 bases each). CDR3 length: 16 amino acids. Trimming stripped 2 bases from V and 0 bases from J, with 11 bases between. Germline lookup yields CDR1 SGHNT and CDR2 YYREEE (reference sequence). The CDR3 loop is CASSFPGTSNTGELFF. CDR3 in DNA: TGTGCCAGCAGCTTCCCCGGGACCTCGAACACCGGGGAGCTGTTTTTT.

The CDR3 DNA sequence: TGTGCCAGCAGTGTCACAGGGAAAGATACGCAGTATTTT. Protein sequence: CASSVTGKDTQYF. V gene TRBV6-1 combines with J gene TRBJ2-3, with D tentatively TRBD1 (6 bases). The CDR3 has 13 amino acids. The germline V gene encodes CDR1 MNHNS and CDR2 SASEGT. The germline V and J ends were trimmed by 4 bases and 5 bases, with 10 bases remaining between them.

The chain employs TRBV21-1 and TRBJ2-5. TRBV21-1 has pseudogene status. CDR3 length: 14 residues. The CDR3 region is CASSMDVQKETQYF. As DNA, the CDR3 is TGTGCCAGCAGCATGGACGTACAAAAAGAGACCCAGTACTTC.

The J gene is TRBJ1-1, the V gene TRBV11-3; tentatively, D is TRBD1 (6 bases). This CDR3 spans 14 amino acids. Trimming shortened V by 5 bases and J by 1 base, and 11 bases separated the two germline ends. Germline CDR1 SGHNT, CDR2 YENEEA. CDR3 DNA sequence: TGTGCCAGCAGCCCTACAGGGCCGAACACTGAAGCTTTCTTT. Translation gives CASSPTGPNTEAFF.

V gene TRBV2 combines with J gene TRBJ2-1, with 10 bases lining up with TRBD2. Germline values: CDR1 SNHLY, CDR2 FYNNEI. V lost 5 bases to trimming and J lost 6 bases; unmatched junction nucleotides: 4. CDR3 size: 14 residues. For the CDR3, the DNA is TGTGCCAGCAGTCGAAGCGGGAGGGCCAATGAGCAGTTCTTC. The encoded protein is CASSRSGRANEQFF.

The rearrangement joins TRBV2 to TRBJ2-1, with 9 bases fitting TRBD1. V shed 5 bases, J shed 8 bases, and the junction held 4 bases outside the gene matches. Germline lookup yields CDR1 SNHLY and CDR2 FYNNEI. This CDR3 comprises 13 residues. In DNA, the CDR3 is TGTGCCAGCAGTTGGACAGGGGAAGATGAGCAGTTCTTC. This sequence encodes CASSWTGEDEQFF. The whole variable domain, filled in from reference TRBV2 and TRBJ2-1, reads EPEVTQTPSHQVTQMGQEVILRCVPISNHLYFYWYRQILGQKVEFLVSFYNNEISEKSEIFDDQFSVERPDGSNFTLKIRSTKLEDSAMYFCASSWTGEDEQFFGPGTRLTVL.

This sequence joins TRBV19 and TRBJ1-4; 10 bases align to TRBD1. Germline CDR1 reads LNHDA; CDR2 reads SQIVND (reference sequence). This CDR3 region has 15 residues. The V gene end was trimmed by 3 bases and the J gene end by 10 bases; junction bases not matched to a gene: 8. The CDR3 bases are TGTGCCAGTAGTATCTGGGACAGGGGCGAAACAAAACTGTTTTTT. It codes for CASSIWDRGETKLFF.

This clone has a single count. V is TRBV7-6 and J is TRBJ1-1; TRBD1 matches 8 bases. The CDR3 runs to 15 residues. Germline V gene lookup returns CDR1 SGHVS and CDR2 FNYEAQ. V was clipped by 5 bases and J by 5 bases; unmatched bases: 10. The CDR3 DNA follows: TGTGCCAGCAGCGCTAGACAGGGGATGAGAACTGAAGCTTTCTTT. It specifies CASSARQGMRTEAFF. The full variable domain, in which reference TRBV7-6 and TRBJ1-1 provide the parts outside the CDR3, is GAGVSQSPRYKVTKRGQDVALRCDPISGHVSLYWYRQALGQGPEFLTYFNYEAQQDKSGLPNDRFSAERPEGSISTLTIQRTEQRDSAMYRCASSARQGMRTEAFFGQGTRLTVV.

A remark on this clone: One junction end disagrees with the germline gene, perhaps due to a read error. The chain carries TRBV7-7 and TRBJ2-5, with 10 positions matching TRBD1. The CDR3 covers 15 residues. Germline V gene sequence: CDR1 SSHAT, CDR2 FNYEAQ (reference sequence). The CDR3: CASSLGTGEQETQYF. DNA of the CDR3: TGTGCTAGCAGCTTGGGGACAGGGGAACAAGAGACCCAGTACTTC.

This clone was seen just once. This sequence joins TRBV5-4 and TRBJ1-2; D perhaps matches TRBD1 (5 bases). Germline-derived CDR1 and CDR2 are SGHNT and YYREEE (reference sequence). CDR3 length: 15 residues. The V and J ends lost 0 bases and 8 bases respectively, with 17 bases between them. The CDR3 region has the DNA TGTGCCAGCAGCTTGGCTGCCAGGGACCTCTGGGGCTACACCTTC. Translation: CASSLAARDLWGYTF.

The chain uses TRBV5-6 and TRBJ1-5; 11 bases map to TRBD1. This CDR3 is 15 amino acids long. Trimming at V came to 5 bases and at J to 6 bases, leaving 7 bases not matched to a gene. Per the germline V gene, CDR1 is SGHDT and CDR2 is YYEEEE. CDR3 region: CASSFGTGGIQPQHF. CDR3 sequence (DNA): TGTGCCAGCAGTTTCGGGACAGGGGGGATTCAGCCCCAGCATTTT.

V gene TRBV6-1 combines with J gene TRBJ2-2; D gene unclear. Germline values: CDR1 MNHNS, CDR2 SASEGT. V shed 3 bases and J shed 0 bases, with 2 bases lying between them. This CDR3 has 13 residues. In DNA, the CDR3 is TGTGCCAGCAGTGATGCGAACACCGGGGAGCTGTTTTTT. Amino acid sequence: CASSDANTGELFF.

The chain employs TRBV9 and TRBJ1-3, with a weak D call TRBD1 (6 bases). This CDR3 has 13 amino acids. Trimming removed 5 bases from V and 4 bases from J, with 10 bases in between. In germline, CDR1 is SGDLS, CDR2 YYNGEE. CDR3 in amino acids: CASSEGVGNTIYF. CDR3 coding DNA: TGTGCCAGCAGTGAGGGGGTAGGAAACACCATATATTTT. The full variable domain, in which reference TRBV9 and TRBJ1-3 provide the parts outside the CDR3, is DSGVTQTPKHLITATGQRVTLRCSPRSGDLSVYWYQQSLDQGLQFLIQYYNGEERAKGNILERFSAQQFPDLHSELNLSSLELGDSALYFCASSEGVGNTIYFGEGSWLTVV.

This CDR3 is CASSSTGGAYEQYF. The CDR3, as DNA: TGCGCCAGCAGCTCCACAGGGGGAGCCTACGAGCAGTACTTC. The chain joins TRBV5-1 to TRBJ2-7; 8 bases fit TRBD1. The V segment lost 3 bases and the J segment 2 bases; nucleotides outside the gene matches: 4. Germline loops: CDR1 SGHRS, CDR2 YFSETQ. The CDR3 has 14 amino acids.

The V gene is TRBV7-8, the J gene TRBJ1-5; unclear D gene. The CDR3 totals 12 residues. V was pared by 2 bases and J by 7 bases, with 6 bases between. The germline V gene encodes CDR1 SGHVS and CDR2 FQNEAQ. The CDR3 DNA is TGTGCCAGCAGCTTACTACTCCAGCCCCAGCATTTT. This sequence encodes CASSLLLQPQHF.

This chain connects TRBV15 to TRBJ2-1; the match to TRBD2 covers 16 bases. The CDR3 runs to 19 residues. Germline CDR1 LNHNV, CDR2 YYDKDF (reference sequence). V dropped 5 bases and J dropped 0; count of bases not matched to a gene: 7. The CDR3 here is CATSGGGTSGGVSYNEQFF. CDR3 coding DNA: TGTGCCACCAGCGGTGGAGGGACTAGCGGGGGGGTCTCCTACAATGAGCAGTTCTTC.

The chain couples TRBV18 to TRBJ2-7; possible D gene TRBD2, 5 bases. The CDR3 covers 15 residues. CDR1 is KGHSH and CDR2 is LQKENI in the germline V gene. Deletions cut 6 bases from V and 6 bases from J, with 21 bases between. As DNA, the CDR3 is TGTGCCAGCTCCCTCCTTGAAGGTGGCGCGGGCGAGCAGTACGTC. It codes for CASSLLEGGAGEQYV.

This clone was counted a single time. The rearrangement links TRBV2 to TRBJ2-2; D remains ambiguous. Germline CDR1 is SNHLY and CDR2 is FYNNEI. CDR3 length: 12 amino acids. The ends were cut back, 6 bases at V and 8 bases at J, with 10 bases in the middle. The CDR3 DNA is TGTGCCAGCAGGACGGCTGCGGGGGAGCTGTTTTTT. It encodes CASRTAAGELFF.

This chain uses TRBV11-3 with TRBJ1-5; D uncertain. Germline loops: CDR1 SGHNT, CDR2 YENEEA. Between the trimmed V and J ends, which lost 5 bases and 4 bases, there was a span of 12 bases. The CDR3 sequence is 14 residues long. The CDR3 DNA reads TGTGCCAGCAGCGCGCCGGGCCCTAATCAGCCCCAGCATTTT. The encoded protein is CASSAPGPNQPQHF. The full variable domain, completed using reference TRBV11-3 and TRBJ1-5, is EAGVVQSPRYKIIEKKQPVAFWCNPISGHNTLYWYLQNLGQGPELLIRYENEEAVDDSQLPKDRFSAERLKGVDSTLKIQPAELGDSAVYLCASSAPGPNQPQHFGDGTRLSIL.

This rearrangement joins TRBV7-2 to TRBJ2-7, with D unresolved. CDR1 and CDR2 from the germline V gene are SGHTA and FQGNSA. This CDR3 is 13 amino acids long. Deletions cut 5 bases from V and 0 bases from J, with 8 bases between. CDR3 DNA sequence: TGTGCCAGCAGCCTGCACAGCTCCTACGAGCAGTACTTC. The encoded protein is CASSLHSSYEQYF.

The rearrangement uses TRBV9 and TRBJ2-1; 7 positions agree with TRBD2. The junction had 4 bases not matched to a gene; V was cut back by 0 bases and J by 4 bases. Germline assignment: CDR1 SGDLS and CDR2 YYNGEE. The CDR3 contains 15 residues. The CDR3 spells CASSVERAGYNEQFF. The CDR3 bases are TGTGCCAGCAGCGTAGAGCGAGCGGGGTACAATGAGCAGTTCTTC.

This clone showed up just a few times. J is TRBJ2-7 and V is TRBV18; D is possibly TRBD1 (6 bases). V shed 2 bases and J shed 7 bases, with 9 bases lying between them. This CDR3 has 12 residues. CDR1 is KGHSH and CDR2 is LQKENI in the germline V gene. This CDR3 is CASSPSQGEQYV. For the CDR3, the DNA is TGTGCCAGCTCACCATCACAGGGTGAGCAGTACGTC.

This clone came up a few times. V gene TRBV7-9 combines with J gene TRBJ1-6; TRBD1 matches at 7 bases. Germline values: CDR1 SEHNR, CDR2 FQNEAQ (reference sequence). J lost 7 bases, V lost 2 bases, and 8 bases had no gene match. This CDR3 is built from 16 residues. For the CDR3, the DNA is TGTGCCAGCAGCTTACAAACAGGGGTCCAAAATTCACCCCTCCACTTT. Protein sequence: CASSLQTGVQNSPLHF.

The J gene is TRBJ1-1, the V gene TRBV5-1, with 12 bases identical to TRBD1. The ends lost 4 bases at V and 0 bases at J; junction bases unmatched: 10. The CDR3 has 18 amino acids. CDR1 and CDR2 (germline): SGHRS, YFSETQ. The CDR3 region has the DNA TGCGCCAGCAGCCGCCGGGACAGGGGGCCTGGGATGAACACTGAAGCTTTCTTT. This sequence encodes CASSRRDRGPGMNTEAFF.

V is TRBV11-2 and J is TRBJ2-1; 8 bases agree with TRBD2. Germline CDR1 is SGHAT and CDR2 is FQNNGV. This CDR3 region has 17 residues. V lost 7 bases, J lost 1 base, and 12 bases stayed unmatched. CDR3 sequence reads: CASNAGGRRRSYNEQFF. The CDR3 DNA follows: TGTGCCAGCAATGCGGGAGGCCGGCGTCGGTCCTACAATGAGCAGTTCTTC.

This sequence joins TRBV2 and TRBJ1-2, with 12 bases fitting TRBD1. V lost 6 bases and J lost 4; bases outside the gene matches: 3. The germline V gene has CDR1 SNHLY and CDR2 FYNNEI. The length of the CDR3 is 14 residues. The CDR3 here is CASSRDRGLYGYTF. DNA for the CDR3: TGTGCCAGCAGCCGGGACAGGGGGCTCTATGGCTACACCTTC.